These T cell receptor beta chains were read from a single sample in a study of cytomegalovirus exposure and HLA in healthy donors. Here immunoSEQ multiplex PCR was the method, and the copy in TCRdb shows in-frame clones only, minus some. The table has tens of thousands of clones, about 81% seen once. Sequencing used PBMCs. The receptors derive from a man in his 70s in good health and CMV-seronegative. The CDR3 runs from the conserved cysteine through the conserved F or W. D genes are given only for firm matches. Rows give clone size only sometimes, using once, few, many, or a class for an expanded clone.

J gene	D gene	V gene	clone size	CDR3 DNA	CDR3 protein
TRBJ1-1	TRBD1	TRBV5-1	-	TGCGCCAGCAGCGGACAGGAGAACACTGAAGCTTTCTTT	CASSGQENTEAFF
TRBJ1-1	-	TRBV11-2	few	TGTGCCAGCAGCTCCTTTGTCGGCGGCACTGAAGCTTTCTTT	CASSSFVGGTEAFF
TRBJ2-1	TRBD2	TRBV18	-	TGTGCCAGCTCGTCCACGACTAGCGGGGTTAACAATGAGCAGTTCTTC	CASSSTTSGVNNEQFF
TRBJ2-7	-	TRBV7-6	-	TGTGCCAGCAGCTTAGGGTCCTCCACCGGGAACGAGCAGTACTTC	CASSLGSSTGNEQYF
TRBJ1-2	TRBD1	TRBV6-5	-	TGTGCCAGCCATGAGACAGGGGGCGCAGATGGCTACACCTTC	CASHETGGADGYTF
TRBJ2-7	TRBD1	TRBV7-2	-	TGTGCCAGCAGCTCCATGGGACAGGGTACCGAGCAGTACTTC	CASSSMGQGTEQYF
TRBJ2-2	TRBD1	TRBV11-3	once	TGTGCCAGCAGCCCTTGGACAGGGGGCAAGACTGGGGAGCTGTTTTTT	CASSPWTGGKTGELFF
TRBJ2-3	TRBD2	TRBV7-6	many	TGTGCCAGCAGCCCGGGACTAGCGGGCTACGGTTTGTATTTT	CASSPGLAGYGLYF
TRBJ1-4	TRBD1	TRBV6-6	few	TGTGCCAGCAGGGAGGGACAGGGCCGTGAAAAACTGTTTTTT	CASREGQGREKLFF
TRBJ2-7	-	TRBV7-7	-	TGTGCTAGCAGCTTAGCAGAGGGTTCCTACGAGCAGTACTTC	CASSLAEGSYEQYF
TRBJ2-2	-	TRBV5-1	-	TGCGCCAGCAGCTTGCGGGTTGAGCGAACCGGGGAGCTGTTTTTT	CASSLRVERTGELFF